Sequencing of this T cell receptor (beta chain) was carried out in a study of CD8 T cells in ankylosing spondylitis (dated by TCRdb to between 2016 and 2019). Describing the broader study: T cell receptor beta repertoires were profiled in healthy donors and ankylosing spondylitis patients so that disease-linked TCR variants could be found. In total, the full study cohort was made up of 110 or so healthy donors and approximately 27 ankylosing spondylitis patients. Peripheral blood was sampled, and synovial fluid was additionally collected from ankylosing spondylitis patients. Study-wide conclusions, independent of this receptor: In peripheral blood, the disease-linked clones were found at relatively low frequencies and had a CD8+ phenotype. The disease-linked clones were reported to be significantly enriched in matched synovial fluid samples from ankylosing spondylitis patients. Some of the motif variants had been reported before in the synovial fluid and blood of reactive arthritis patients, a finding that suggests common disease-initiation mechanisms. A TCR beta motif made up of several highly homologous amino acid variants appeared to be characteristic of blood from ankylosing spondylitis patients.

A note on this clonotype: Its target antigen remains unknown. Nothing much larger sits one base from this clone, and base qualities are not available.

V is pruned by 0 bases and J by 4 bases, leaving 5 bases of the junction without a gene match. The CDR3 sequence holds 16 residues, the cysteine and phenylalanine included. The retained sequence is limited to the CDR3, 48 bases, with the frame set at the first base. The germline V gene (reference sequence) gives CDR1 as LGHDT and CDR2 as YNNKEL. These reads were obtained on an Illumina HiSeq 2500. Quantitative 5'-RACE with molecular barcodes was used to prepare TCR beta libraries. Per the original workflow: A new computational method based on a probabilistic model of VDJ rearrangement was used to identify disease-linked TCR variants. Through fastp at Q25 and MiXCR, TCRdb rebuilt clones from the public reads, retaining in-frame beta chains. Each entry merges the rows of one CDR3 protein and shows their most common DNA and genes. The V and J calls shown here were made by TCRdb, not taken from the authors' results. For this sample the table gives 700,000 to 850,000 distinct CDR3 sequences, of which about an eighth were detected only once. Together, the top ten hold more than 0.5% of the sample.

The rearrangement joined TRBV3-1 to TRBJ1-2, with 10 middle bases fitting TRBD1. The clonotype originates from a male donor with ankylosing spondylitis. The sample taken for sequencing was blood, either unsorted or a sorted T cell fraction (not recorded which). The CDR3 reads CASSQERDRGIYGYTF. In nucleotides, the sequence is TGTGCCAGCAGCCAAGAACGGGACAGGGGAATCTATGGCTACACCTTC.